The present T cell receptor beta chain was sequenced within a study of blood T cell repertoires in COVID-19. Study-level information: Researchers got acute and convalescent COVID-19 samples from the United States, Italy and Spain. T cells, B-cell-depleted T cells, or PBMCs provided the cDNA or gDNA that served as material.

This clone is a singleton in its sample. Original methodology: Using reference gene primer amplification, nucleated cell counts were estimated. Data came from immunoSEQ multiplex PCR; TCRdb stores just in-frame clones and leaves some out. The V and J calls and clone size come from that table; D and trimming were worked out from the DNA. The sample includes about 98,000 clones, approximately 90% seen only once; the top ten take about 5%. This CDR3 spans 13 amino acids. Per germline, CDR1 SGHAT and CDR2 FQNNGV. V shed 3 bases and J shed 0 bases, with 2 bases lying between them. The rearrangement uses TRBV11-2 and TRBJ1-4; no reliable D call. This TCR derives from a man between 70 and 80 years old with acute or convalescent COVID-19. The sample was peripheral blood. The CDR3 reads CASSFTTNEKLFF. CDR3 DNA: TGTGCCAGCAGCTTTACAACTAATGAAAAACTGTTTTTT.